These T cell receptor beta chains were read from a single sample in a study. TCRdb itself ran the RT-PCR reads through MiXCR, one entry per CDR3 protein. This table holds almost 700,000 distinct CDR3 sequences, approximately 15% found once. The specimen sequenced was memory CD4+ T cells from blood. The receptor source for this set is a female donor in good health, serving as a healthy control. The CDR3 runs from the conserved cysteine through the conserved F or W. A D gene is named only where the DNA matches it firmly. Part of the rows lack a size; the others show once, few, many or a class for expanded clones.

J: TRBJ2-1
D: TRBD2
V: TRBV28
size: few
CDR3: CASSPGLAGESSYNEQFF
DNA: TGTGCCAGCAGTCCGGGACTAGCGGGGGAAAGCTCCTACAATGAGCAGTTCTTC

J: TRBJ2-7
D: TRBD1
V: TRBV29-1
size: many
CDR3: CSVIGQGVAEQYF
DNA: TGCAGCGTCATCGGACAGGGGGTCGCCGAGCAGTACTTC

J: TRBJ2-5
D: .
V: TRBV29-1
size: few
CDR3: CSVGRGEETQYF
DNA: TGCAGCGTTGGCAGGGGAGAGGAGACCCAGTACTTC

J: TRBJ1-2
D: .
V: TRBV30
size: many
CDR3: CAWSVGRFFYGYTF
DNA: TGTGCCTGGAGTGTAGGCAGGTTCTTCTATGGCTACACCTTC

J: TRBJ1-2
D: .
V: TRBV7-9
size: .
CDR3: CASSLLPANYGYTF
DNA: TGTGCCAGCAGCTTGCTCCCGGCAAACTATGGCTACACCTTC

J: TRBJ2-3
D: .
V: TRBV5-1
size: .
CDR3: CASSLASSAGDTQYF
DNA: TGCGCCAGCAGCTTGGCTAGCTCGGCGGGAGATACGCAGTATTTT

J: TRBJ1-5
D: .
V: TRBV6-2/TRBV6-3
size: .
CDR3: CASSYSVSVVSSNQPQHF
DNA: TGTGCCAGCAGTTACTCGGTATCGGTGGTTTCTAGCAATCAGCCCCAGCATTTT

J: TRBJ1-5
D: TRBD1
V: TRBV15
size: few
CDR3: CATSKGFQGVSQPQHF
DNA: TGTGCCACCAGCAAAGGTTTTCAGGGGGTGAGTCAGCCCCAGCATTTT

J: TRBJ2-1
D: .
V: TRBV14
size: .
CDR3: CASSQVRALRVNEQFF
DNA: TGTGCCAGCAGCCAAGTCAGGGCCTTAAGGGTAAATGAGCAGTTCTTC

J: TRBJ2-3
D: .
V: TRBV20-1
size: .
CDR3: CSASGSTQDTQYF
DNA: TGCAGTGCTAGCGGGAGTACCCAGGATACGCAGTATTTT

J: TRBJ1-1
D: .
V: TRBV20-1
size: .
CDR3: CSALGVLEANTEAFF
DNA: TGCAGTGCGTTAGGAGTTTTAGAAGCGAACACTGAAGCTTTCTTT

J: TRBJ2-2
D: .
V: TRBV9
size: few
CDR3: CASSPRGDNTGELFF
DNA: TGTGCCAGCAGCCCTAGAGGGGATAACACCGGGGAGCTGTTTTTT

J: TRBJ2-1
D: TRBD1
V: TRBV24-1
size: few
CDR3: CATRSTGTVDGEQFF
DNA: TGTGCCACCAGATCTACCGGGACAGTTGATGGTGAGCAGTTCTTC

J: TRBJ1-2
D: .
V: TRBV4-3
size: .
CDR3: CASSQDLHITNGYTF
DNA: TGCGCCAGCAGCCAAGATTTGCATATAACAAATGGCTACACCTTC

J: TRBJ2-4
D: TRBD2
V: TRBV20-1
size: .
CDR3: CSGSRLAGGGKNIQYF
DNA: TGCAGTGGGTCACGACTAGCGGGAGGGGGCAAAAACATTCAGTACTTC

J: TRBJ2-1
D: TRBD1
V: TRBV24-1
size: .
CDR3: CATSDGQEYYNEQFF
DNA: TGTGCCACCAGTGATGGACAGGAGTACTACAATGAGCAGTTCTTC

J: TRBJ2-5
D: .
V: TRBV5-1
size: .
CDR3: CASSLEDRSTQYF
DNA: TGCGCCAGCAGCTTGGAGGACCGAAGTACCCAGTACTTC

J: TRBJ2-1
D: TRBD2
V: TRBV30
size: few
CDR3: CAWSVERESNEQFF
DNA: TGTGCCTGGAGTGTAGAGCGGGAGAGCAATGAGCAGTTCTTC

J: TRBJ2-3
D: .
V: TRBV20-1
size: .
CDR3: CSARDRSSEYTDTQYF
DNA: TGCAGTGCTAGAGATCGCTCCAGCGAATACACAGATACGCAGTATTTT

J: TRBJ2-3
D: .
V: TRBV5-4
size: .
CDR3: CASSLAIDRNTDTQYF
DNA: TGTGCCAGCAGCTTGGCTATAGACCGGAACACAGATACGCAGTATTTT

J: TRBJ1-1
D: .
V: TRBV4-2
size: .
CDR3: CASSKEQGNTEAFF
DNA: TGTGCCAGCAGCAAAGAACAGGGGAACACTGAAGCTTTCTTT